This T cell receptor beta chain originates from a study of technical replicates of blood from a handful of donors. Clones were read by immunoSEQ multiplex PCR, and TCRdb kept only the in-frame ones, dropping some. Here the sample spans 55,000 to 75,000 clones, roughly 89% being singletons. The V end was cut by 3 bases, the J end by 6 bases, with 11 bases between. CDR1 and CDR2 (germline): WSHSY, SAAADI. This CDR3 is 13 amino acids long. This receptor was obtained from a human donor in good health. Some clones in this sample may be carry-over from other donors' samples. This chain connects TRBV10-2 to TRBJ2-5, with a weak D call TRBD2 (5 bases). The sequenced material came from PBMCs. The CDR3 here is CASSDLALQTQYF. The CDR3 region has the DNA TGCGCCAGCAGTGACCTAGCTCTACAGACCCAGTACTTC.